The 25 T cell receptor beta chains given below trace back to one sample, sequenced in a study of cytomegalovirus exposure and HLA in healthy donors. PCR used 60 Vbeta primers and 13 Jbeta primers. TCRdb's table, derived via immunoSEQ multiplex PCR, lists solely in-frame clones and lacks some. The top ten clones hold around 2.5% of a sample with about 76,000 clones, over 75% of them seen once. The sequenced sample consisted of PBMCs. These receptors came from a male donor in good health and CMV-seropositive.

V and J are TRBV15 and TRBJ2-3; 7 nucleotides agree with TRBD2. Unmatched junction bases numbered 7, after V lost 0 bases and J lost 4 bases. Per the germline V gene, CDR1 is LNHNV and CDR2 is YYDKDF (reference sequence). The CDR3 has 16 amino acids. CDR3 loop: CATSRDLPGRSDTQYF. CDR3 nucleotide sequence: TGTGCCACCAGCAGAGATCTTCCCGGGAGGTCAGATACGCAGTATTTT.

This chain connects TRBV19 to TRBJ2-1, with TRBD1 as a possible D gene (6 bases). The CDR3 contains 14 residues. Germline lookup yields CDR1 LNHDA and CDR2 SQIVND (reference sequence). V was trimmed by 4 bases and J by 8 bases, leaving 15 bases between them. The CDR3 sequence is CASSTIDRSYEQFF. The CDR3 DNA is TGTGCCAGTAGTACGATTGACAGGTCCTATGAGCAGTTCTTC.

The rearrangement uses TRBV5-1 and TRBJ2-6; a possible D gene is TRBD1 (7 bases). This CDR3 has 19 residues. Trimming took off 4 bases at V and 0 bases at J, with 20 bases between the two ends. From germline, CDR1 is SGHRS and CDR2 YFSETQ. The CDR3 here is CASSPSPRQGLSGANVLTF. CDR3 coding DNA: TGCGCCAGCAGCCCGTCTCCGAGACAGGGACTCTCTGGGGCCAACGTCCTGACTTTC.

The J gene is TRBJ2-5, the V gene TRBV15; D is perhaps TRBD1 (5 bases). Germline CDR1 reads LNHNV; CDR2 reads YYDKDF (reference sequence). The CDR3 runs to 15 residues. V was shortened by 5 bases and J by 5 bases, with 18 bases between the two germline ends. Here the CDR3 reads CATSPGQNNGETQYF. CDR3 DNA sequence: TGTGCCACCAGCCCAGGGCAGAATAACGGCGAGACCCAGTACTTC.

J is TRBJ2-7 and V is TRBV11-1, with TRBD1 as a possible D gene (6 bases). CDR3 size: 13 residues. Between the trimmed V and J ends, which lost 5 bases and 6 bases, there was a span of 14 bases. Germline lookup yields CDR1 SGHAT and CDR2 FQDESV (reference sequence). In DNA, the CDR3 is TGTGCCAGCAGCACCCGGACAGCCGGCGAGCAGTACTTC. This gives the protein CASSTRTAGEQYF.

This clone was observed once. The V and J genes are TRBV18 and TRBJ2-5; 9 nucleotides align to TRBD2. Germline loops: CDR1 KGHSH, CDR2 LQKENI. V was clipped by 4 bases and J by 4 bases; unmatched bases: 7. The CDR3 runs to 15 residues. The CDR3 sequence: CASSHLSGSGETQYF. CDR3 DNA sequence: TGTGCCAGCTCACACCTTAGCGGGAGTGGAGAGACCCAGTACTTC.

The chain recombines TRBV7-2 with TRBJ2-5; a possible D gene is TRBD2 (5 bases). V was pared by 5 bases and J by 5 bases, with 12 bases between. The CDR3 covers 13 residues. CDR1 is SGHTA and CDR2 is FQGNSA in the germline V gene. CDR3 nucleotides: TGTGCCAGCAGCGTCCTTTGGGAGGAGACCCAGTACTTC. Amino acid sequence: CASSVLWEETQYF.

This chain links TRBV29-1 with TRBJ1-4; TRBD1 is a possible D gene (5 bases). CDR3 size: 13 residues. Trimming cost V 5 bases and J 5 bases, with 12 bases left between them. Germline CDR1 SQVTM, CDR2 ANQGSEA. The CDR3 spells CSVLGGGNEKLFF. The DNA of the CDR3 is TGCAGCGTTTTAGGCGGGGGGAATGAAAAACTGTTTTTT.

The chain is built from TRBV4-1 and TRBJ2-7; D may be TRBD1 (6 bases). V was trimmed by 3 bases and J by 7 bases, leaving 16 bases between them. There are 14 residues in the CDR3. CDR1 is MGHRA, CDR2 YSYEKL, per germline. The CDR3 region has the DNA TGCGCCAGCAGCCATACCACAGGGAAATTGGAGCAGTACTTC. Protein product: CASSHTTGKLEQYF.

The rearrangement uses TRBV10-2 and TRBJ2-7, with D unresolved. Germline-derived CDR1 and CDR2 are WSHSY and SAAADI. CDR3 length equals 14 residues. With 0 bases removed from V and 0 bases from J, the gap between germline ends came to 6 bases. This chain's CDR3 is CASSESEYSYEQYF. Here the CDR3 DNA reads TGCGCCAGCAGTGAGTCAGAGTACTCCTACGAGCAGTACTTC.

This clone has only a few counts. The J gene is TRBJ2-7, the V gene TRBV7-6; 7 bases align to TRBD2. Per germline, CDR1 SGHVS and CDR2 FNYEAQ. The CDR3 is 15 amino acids. Trimming took 5 bases from V and 7 from J; bases not matched to a gene: 14. CDR3 coding DNA: TGTGCCAGCAGCCCCCTGGCGGGAGAGGGCGGGGAGCAGTACTTC. This encodes CASSPLAGEGGEQYF. The full variable domain, with the rest looked up from reference TRBV7-6 and TRBJ2-7, is GAGVSQSPRYKVTKRGQDVALRCDPISGHVSLYWYRQALGQGPEFLTYFNYEAQQDKSGLPNDRFSAERPEGSISTLTIQRTEQRDSAMYRCASSPLAGEGGEQYFGPGTRLTVT.

A single count supports this clone. V gene TRBV6-5 combines with J gene TRBJ2-7, with D possibly TRBD1 on 6 matching bases. V lost 2 bases and J lost 3, with 17 bases in between. This CDR3 is built from 16 residues. Germline assignment: CDR1 MNHEY and CDR2 SVGAGI. In DNA form, the CDR3 reads TGTGCCAGCAGTTACCAGGGGCAGGGACCGGACTACGAGCAGTACTTC. Amino acid sequence: CASSYQGQGPDYEQYF.

The chain recombines TRBV2 with TRBJ1-1; D unclear. The V end lost 8 bases, the J end lost 6 bases, and 16 bases lay between the germline ends. The length of the CDR3 is 13 residues. Germline CDR1 and CDR2: SNHLY and FYNNEI. CDR3 in amino acids: CASRSGQVAEAFF. In nucleotides, the CDR3 is TGTGCCAGCCGAAGTGGGCAGGTCGCTGAAGCTTTCTTT.

The chain recombines TRBV5-4 with TRBJ2-5, with D perhaps matching TRBD2 (6 bases). The CDR3 is 15 residues long. V dropped 4 bases and J dropped 0 bases, with 13 bases sitting between them. The germline V gene has CDR1 SGHNT and CDR2 YYREEE (reference sequence). The CDR3 region has the DNA TGTGCCAGCAGCGGGCTCGCGGGGAACCAAGAGACCCAGTACTTC. It translates to CASSGLAGNQETQYF.

V gene TRBV28 combines with J gene TRBJ2-2; the match to TRBD1 covers 12 bases. The CDR3 contains 15 residues. Trimming cost V 5 bases and J 9 bases; bases outside gene matches: 7. Germline V gene lookup returns CDR1 MDHEN and CDR2 SYDVKM. The CDR3 reads CASSPGTGGLRELFF. In nucleotides, the CDR3 is TGTGCCAGCAGTCCCGGGACAGGGGGCTTAAGGGAGCTGTTTTTT.

This clone was observed a handful of times. The V and J genes are TRBV6-5 and TRBJ1-5; a possible D gene is TRBD1 (6 bases). The CDR3 consists of 12 residues. Looked up from germline, CDR1 is MNHEY and CDR2 is SVGAGI. V lost 10 bases and J 6 bases, leaving 13 bases between the germline ends. The DNA for the CDR3 is TGTGCCACTGGGGGGGGCCCTCAGCCCCAGCATTTT. Protein: CATGGGPQPQHF.

The V gene is TRBV28, the J gene TRBJ1-5; weak D call: TRBD1 (6 bases). This CDR3 comprises 12 residues. V shed 5 bases and J shed 6 bases, with 8 bases lying between them. CDR1 is MDHEN and CDR2 is SYDVKM in the germline V gene. In DNA, the CDR3 is TGTGCCAGCAGTCAGGGGATTCAGCCCCAGCATTTT. This gives the protein CASSQGIQPQHF.

This chain links TRBV5-1 with TRBJ1-2; D is uncertain. Trimming pared 2 bases from V and 0 bases from J, leaving 8 bases between. From germline, CDR1 is SGHRS and CDR2 YFSETQ. This CDR3 comprises 14 residues. This CDR3 reads CASSFSEANYGYTF. The CDR3 region has the DNA TGCGCCAGCAGCTTCAGCGAAGCTAACTATGGCTACACCTTC.

The V and J genes are TRBV29-1 and TRBJ2-3; possibly TRBD1 for D (5 bases). CDR1 is SQVTM and CDR2 is ANQGSEA in the germline V gene. Trimming shortened V by 2 bases and J by 4 bases, and 10 bases separated the two germline ends. CDR3 size: 13 residues. The CDR3, as DNA: TGCAGCGTTGAACCTACAGGATCAGATACGCAGTATTTT. Translating it yields CSVEPTGSDTQYF.

The gene calls are TRBV2 and TRBJ2-5; D possibly corresponds to TRBD2 (6 bases). Trimming cost V 7 bases and J 1 base, with 13 bases left between them. Germline V gene sequence: CDR1 SNHLY, CDR2 FYNNEI. This CDR3 contains 14 residues. The CDR3 nucleotides are TGTGCCAGCACCCGACTAGGCGCCCAAGAGACCCAGTACTTC. Translation gives CASTRLGAQETQYF. The full variable domain, in which reference TRBV2 and TRBJ2-5 provide the parts outside the CDR3, is EPEVTQTPSHQVTQMGQEVILRCVPISNHLYFYWYRQILGQKVEFLVSFYNNEISEKSEIFDDQFSVERPDGSNFTLKIRSTKLEDSAMYFCASTRLGAQETQYFGPGTRLLVL.

The chain combines TRBV30 with TRBJ2-7, with 7 nucleotides matching TRBD1. This CDR3 has 13 amino acids. The J segment lost 3 bases and the V segment lost 2 bases, leaving 4 bases of the junction unmatched. Per the germline V gene, CDR1 is GTSNPN and CDR2 is SVGIG (reference sequence). CDR3 DNA: TGTGCCTGGAGTCCGGGACAGATCTACGAGCAGTACTTC. It specifies CAWSPGQIYEQYF.

The gene calls are TRBV18 and TRBJ2-7, with TRBD1 identical over 10 bases. Germline trimming cut 6 bases from V and 3 bases from J; bases unmatched to any gene: 5. Germline CDR1 reads KGHSH; CDR2 reads LQKENI. CDR3 length: 14 amino acids. CDR3 DNA: TGTGCCAGCTCGGGGACAGGGGTTCTCTACGAGCAGTACTTC. Protein: CASSGTGVLYEQYF.

This chain uses TRBV19 with TRBJ2-7; D is possibly TRBD1 (6 bases). V dropped 5 bases and J dropped 3 bases, with 17 bases sitting between them. This CDR3 is built from 15 residues. CDR1 and CDR2 (germline): LNHDA, SQIVND (reference sequence). CDR3 bases: TGTGCCAGTAGTGATCCGGGACATAAGGACTACGAGCAGTACTTC. Its protein is CASSDPGHKDYEQYF.

This rearrangement joins TRBV15 to TRBJ2-7; D might be TRBD1 (5 bases). CDR3 length equals 15 residues. Germline V gene lookup returns CDR1 LNHNV and CDR2 YYDKDF (reference sequence). The ends were cut back, 6 bases at V and 4 bases at J, with 19 bases in the middle. For the CDR3, the DNA is TGTGCCACCAGGAGAAACCGTGCAGGGTGGTACGAGCAGTACTTC. This sequence encodes CATRRNRAGWYEQYF.

This clone was observed a single time. This chain joins TRBV28 and TRBJ1-1; TRBD1 matches 10 bases. This CDR3 contains 14 residues. Germline loops: CDR1 MDHEN, CDR2 SYDVKM. Germline trimming cut 6 bases from V and 11 bases from J; bases unmatched to any gene: 12. For the CDR3, the DNA is TGTGCCAGCAGCGGGACAGGGGAAACTTTTACGGCTTTCTTT. Translated, it gives CASSGTGETFTAFF.